This paragraph covers one TCR beta chain sequence. What it binds is unknown. This clone may be a read error of a much larger clone one base away. This specimen comes from a study of T cell repertoires in cytomegalovirus infection. The wider study: CMV infection plus the matching HLA type was flagged by public TCR beta signatures.

General study results and limits: Ex vivo, HLA-C-restricted CMV-specific TCR beta clonotypes prevailed over the rest of the response.

TCRdb re-derived calls from the reads in MiXCR, one entry per CDR3 protein. The profile shows 560,000 or so distinct CDR3 sequences, 15% to 20% of them singletons. CDR1 SGHVS and CDR2 FQNEAQ come from the germline V gene. This CDR3 is 15 amino acids long. Sequenced: CD8+ T cells from PBMCs. This TCR came from a human donor in good health (CMV status not recorded). Some clones in this sample may be carry-over from other donors' samples. This sequence joins TRBV7-8 and TRBJ1-6; D may be TRBD1 (6 bases). The CDR3 reads CASSLLQGQVSHLHF. The CDR3 DNA follows: TGTGCCAGCAGCCTCCTGCAGGGGCAGGTTTCACACCTCCACTTT.